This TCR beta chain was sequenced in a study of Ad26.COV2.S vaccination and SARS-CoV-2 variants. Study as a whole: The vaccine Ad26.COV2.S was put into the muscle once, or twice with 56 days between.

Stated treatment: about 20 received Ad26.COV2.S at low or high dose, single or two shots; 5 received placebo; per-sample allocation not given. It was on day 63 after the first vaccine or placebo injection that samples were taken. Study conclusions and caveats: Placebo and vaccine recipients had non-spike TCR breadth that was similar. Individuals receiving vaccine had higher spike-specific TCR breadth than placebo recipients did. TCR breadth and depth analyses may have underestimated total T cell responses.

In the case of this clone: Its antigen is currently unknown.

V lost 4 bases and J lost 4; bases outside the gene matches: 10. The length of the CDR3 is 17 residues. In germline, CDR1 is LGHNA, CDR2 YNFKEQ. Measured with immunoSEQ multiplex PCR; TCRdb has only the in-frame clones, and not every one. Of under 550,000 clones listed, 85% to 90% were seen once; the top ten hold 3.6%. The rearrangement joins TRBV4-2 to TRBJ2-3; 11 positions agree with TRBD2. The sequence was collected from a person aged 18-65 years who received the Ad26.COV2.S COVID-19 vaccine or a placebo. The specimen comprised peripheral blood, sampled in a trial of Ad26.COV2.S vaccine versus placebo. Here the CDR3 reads CASSPTSGGHLSDTQYF. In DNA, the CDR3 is TGTGCCAGCAGCCCAACTAGCGGGGGCCACCTCTCAGATACGCAGTATTTT.